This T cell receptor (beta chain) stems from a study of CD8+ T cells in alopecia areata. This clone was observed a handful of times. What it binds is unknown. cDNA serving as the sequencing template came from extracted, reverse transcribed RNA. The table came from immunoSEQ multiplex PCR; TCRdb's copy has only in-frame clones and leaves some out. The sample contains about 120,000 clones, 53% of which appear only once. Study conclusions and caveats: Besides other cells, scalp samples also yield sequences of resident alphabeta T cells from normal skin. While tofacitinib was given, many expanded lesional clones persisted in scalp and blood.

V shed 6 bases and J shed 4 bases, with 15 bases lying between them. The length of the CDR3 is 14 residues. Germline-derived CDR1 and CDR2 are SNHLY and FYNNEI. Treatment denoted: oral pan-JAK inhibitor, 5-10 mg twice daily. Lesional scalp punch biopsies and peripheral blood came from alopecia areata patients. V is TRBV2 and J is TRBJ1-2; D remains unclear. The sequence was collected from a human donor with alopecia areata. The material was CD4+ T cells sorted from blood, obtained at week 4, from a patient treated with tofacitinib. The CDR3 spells CASRFDQAFYGYTF. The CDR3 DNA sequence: TGTGCCAGCAGGTTCGACCAGGCGTTCTATGGCTACACCTTC.